This T cell receptor (beta chain) was profiled in a study of blood T cells in healthy people across ages (dated by TCRdb to 2013 to 2016). In the study overall: In model experiments, roughly one uniquely barcoded TCR beta cDNA molecule per two T cells was captured by template switching. To track age-related changes in TCR beta repertoire diversity, the study relied on deep sequencing normalized with unique cDNA molecular identifiers. The donors were divided into four age groups: young (average approximately 16 years), middle-aged (around 37), aged (roughly 60) and long-lived (nearly 85). To avoid experimental bias, donors of different ages were randomly spread across the sequencing lanes. Using the same blood draw, the study looked at two additional independent replicas of 1 million unique cDNA reads for two donors, one aged 18 to 30 and the other aged 80 or older. Overall results and qualifications from the work: Observed TCR beta diversity correlated strongly with the percentage of naive T cells measured by flow cytometry. Because donor CMV infection status was unknown, age-related changes in expanded clonotypes were potentially confounded. Observed TCR beta diversity per million T cells fell roughly linearly with age, and a significant reduction was already apparent by age roughly 41. Total diversity estimates from one million sequenced T cells were considered lower bounds and underestimates. Because profiling used bulk unsorted PBMCs, naive and antigen-experienced compartments could not be compared conclusively. Compared with the aged group, more naive CD4+ T cells, fewer expanded clones and increased TCR diversity were shown by the long-lived group, suggesting age selection.

CDR1 and CDR2, per the germline V gene, are SGHAT and FQNNGV. Germline trimming: 1 base from V, 2 bases from J; junction bases outside gene matches: 1. The CDR3 measures 14 amino acids from cysteine to phenylalanine. Only the CDR3 region is kept as DNA, spanning 42 bases read in frame from base 1. This clonotype was counted ten times or more. Its antigen remains undetermined. No much larger clone is present one base from it, and per-base qualities are unavailable. Libraries were prepared through 5' RACE. Sequenced using an Illumina HiSeq 2500. A second PCR of roughly 6 to 12 cycles was run with a J-beta primer mix and a sample-barcoded 5' primer. A template-switch 5' adaptor carrying 12 random nucleotides introduced a unique molecular identifier onto each TCR beta cDNA molecule. At least 3 million CDR3-containing paired-end reads were obtained from each sample. All of the RNA was converted into first-strand cDNA using the Mint cDNA synthesis kit, with a TRBC-specific oligonucleotide serving as the primer. All cDNA was treated with uracil-DNA glycosylase and then went through a first 18-cycle PCR with the universal primers M1SS and BC2_uni_R. Regarding the original processing steps: Normalization of each sample was performed by random selection of 1 million high-quality reads, each carrying a distinct molecular identifier. Instead of being binned into consensus sequences, reads with shared molecular identifiers were discarded. MiTCR, set to a Q25 quality threshold and the strictest error-elimination algorithm, was used for CDR3 identification, clonotype clustering and error correction. A nonparametric unseen species model with Euler transformation was used to estimate a lower bound on total TCR beta diversity. In-frame beta chains were kept once TCRdb had trimmed the public reads at Q25 with fastp and called clones with MiXCR. Every CDR3 protein is listed once, alongside the most common genes and DNA of its rows. Clone size and V and J calls follow TCRdb, not the original study. This sample gives about 400,000 distinct CDR3 sequences in total; approximately 52% of them show up just once. The ten largest make up over 40% of the sample.

Systemically healthy Caucasian individuals from Russia, 35 to 50 in total and aged roughly 6 to 100 years, were included as donors. Each donor gave about 10 milliliters of peripheral blood, drawn into EDTA-treated Vacutainer tubes. Ficoll-Paque density-gradient centrifugation was used to isolate PBMCs, with at least 6 million per sample. Trizol reagent was used to extract total RNA from the PBMCs, yielding at least 6 micrograms per sample. For every donor, an aliquot of PBMCs went through flow cytometry to measure the percentages of naive CD45RAhigh/CD27high T cells. The clonotype originates from a man between 60 and 75 years old in good health. The sequencing sample was made of blood. The chain joins TRBV11-2 to TRBJ2-7; TRBD2 agrees with 8 junctional bases. The DNA sequence reads TGTGCCAGCAGCTTAGGGGGACTAGCCTACGAGCAGTACTTC. This yields the protein CASSLGGLAYEQYF.